This T cell receptor beta chain was captured by sequencing in a study of blood T cell repertoires in COVID-19. CDR1 and CDR2 from the germline V gene are SGHVS and FQNEAQ. CDR3 length: 13 amino acids. V was clipped by 6 bases and J by 5 bases, with 11 bases between them. Assay: immunoSEQ multiplex PCR; the TCRdb copy retains only in-frame clones and omits some. The table has roughly 70,000 clones, 75% to 95% seen once. The chain recombines TRBV7-8 with TRBJ2-1; D is unclear. This clonotype was obtained from a human donor with active COVID-19. The donor label of this sample is uncertain. Sequencing was done on a sample of peripheral blood. CDR3 residues: CASRPDIHNEQFF. The CDR3 DNA reads as TGTGCCAGCAGACCCGACATTCACAATGAGCAGTTCTTC.